Described below is a single TCR beta chain sequence and its context. This receptor's antigen is unknown. The input lacks base qualities; no much larger clone sits a single base away. The sample comes from a study of T cell responses to AZD1222 COVID-19 vaccine (dated by TCRdb to 2020 to 2023). As for the study more broadly: AZD1222 recipients whose second dose came at about 4 weeks and those whose second dose came at about 12 weeks were combined into one group, since spike-specific TCR depth and breadth did not differ between the two schedules. A total of around 240 trial participants underwent TCR sequencing, of whom nearly 210 received two doses of AZD1222 and 26 received two doses of the MenACWY control vaccine. Trial participants were enrolled by age into 18-55, 56-69 and 70-plus year subgroups, with roughly 160, 29 and 62 TCR-sequenced participants respectively. Broader findings and caveats from the paper: Because no samples from the day 14 peak response were available, repertoires could be characterized only after the peak T cell response. In the small 56-69-year group, the increase in depth fell short of significance, most likely because of low power. The vaccine-associated CD4 TCRs covered the entire spike protein, and the dominant responses fell in regions 160-218 and 743-854. Participants were mostly white British and included more females than males, and it was suggested by the authors that clonal diversity may have been underestimated. Only six AZD1222 recipients were SARS-CoV-2 seropositive at baseline, limiting conclusions about previously exposed vaccinees. Nearly half of unique spike-specific TCRs reportedly recognized epitopes outside regions mutated in the B.1.351 and B.1.1.7 variants. After two AZD1222 doses, spike-specific TCR breadth and depth were significantly higher than at day 0 and than in MenACWY recipients.

The CDR3 regions of human TCRbeta chains were analyzed by immunosequencing. From the authors' description of their analysis: Repertoire TCRs were matched against a reference library of SARS-CoV-2-specific TCRs generated with the MIRA antigen-specificity platform. Breadth was defined as the fraction of unique TCRs that were SARS-CoV-2-associated. Depth was defined as the fraction of total T cells that were SARS-CoV-2-associated. Using the MIRA data, every spike-specific TCR was mapped to the spike region that the TCR reacted to and assigned to either a CD4 or a CD8 class. Log10-transformed breadth and depth values were compared by one-way ANOVA with Sidak's multiple comparisons tests. TCRdb obtained this table from immuneACCESS and retained in-frame rearrangements with V and J assigned. These tables miss some clones; where compared with another copy, unresolved V genes account for less than half of the shortfall, and the remainder is unexplained. The V and J calls and clone size come from that table; D and trimming were worked out from the DNA. The table for this sample lists some 120,000 clones; 70% to 90% of them were counted only once. The ten most abundant clones make up approximately 1.6% of the sample.

Sample time point, as interpreted from the label and publication: baseline before first vaccination. Vaccinee samples were obtained from the UK trials COV001 and COV002, which included a single-blind randomized controlled phase 2/3 trial of AZD1222 (ChAdOx1 nCoV-19) in healthy adults. For TCRbeta chain sequencing, PBMC samples from trial participants were taken at day 0 and at day 28 after the second dose. Sequencing was performed on peripheral blood, taken on day 0 of AZD1222 vaccination. This TCR derives from an adult in good health.

CDR3 sequence: CASSSQGDSNYGYTF. The nucleotides read TGTGCCAGCAGTTCACAGGGGGACTCTAACTATGGCTACACCTTC. The V and J segments used are TRBV6-4 and TRBJ1-2, and TRBD1 matches 8 of the central bases. The CDR3 measures 15 amino acids from cysteine to phenylalanine. The DNA shown is the 45-base CDR3, in frame from base 1. Trimming removed 5 bases from V and 0 bases from J; the gene matches leave 5 bases unexplained. For CDR1 and CDR2, the germline V gene lists MRHNA and SNTAGT.